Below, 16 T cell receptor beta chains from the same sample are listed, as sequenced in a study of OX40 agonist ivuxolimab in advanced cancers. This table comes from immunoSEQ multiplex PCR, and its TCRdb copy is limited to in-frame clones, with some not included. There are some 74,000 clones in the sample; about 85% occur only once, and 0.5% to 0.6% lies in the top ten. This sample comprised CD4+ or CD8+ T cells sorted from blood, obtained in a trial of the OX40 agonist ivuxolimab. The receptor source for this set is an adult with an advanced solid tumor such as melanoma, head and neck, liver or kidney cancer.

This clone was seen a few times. CDR3 residues: CASRKGQYLSADTQYF. DNA for the CDR3: TGTGCCAGCAGGAAGGGACAATACCTGTCGGCAGATACGCAGTATTTT. The chain recombines TRBV7-2 with TRBJ2-3; the D gene is possibly TRBD1 (6 bases). Trimming took off 6 bases at V and 4 bases at J, with 20 bases between the two ends. The germline V gene has CDR1 SGHTA and CDR2 FQGNSA. CDR3 length: 16 amino acids.

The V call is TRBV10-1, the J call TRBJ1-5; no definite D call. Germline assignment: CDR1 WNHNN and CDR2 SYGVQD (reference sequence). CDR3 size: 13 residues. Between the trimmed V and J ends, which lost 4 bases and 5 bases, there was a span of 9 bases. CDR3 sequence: CASSARPDQPQHF. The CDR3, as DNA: TGCGCCAGCAGTGCCAGGCCTGATCAGCCCCAGCATTTT.

The chain's CDR3 is CAWSESPFSGEQFF. As DNA, the CDR3 is TGTGCCTGGAGTGAGTCCCCTTTTAGCGGTGAGCAGTTCTTC. The chain employs TRBV30 and TRBJ2-1; D possibly corresponds to TRBD2 (6 bases). Germline assignment: CDR1 GTSNPN and CDR2 SVGIG (reference sequence). The CDR3 spans 14 residues. With 1 base removed from V and 9 bases from J, the gap between germline ends came to 16 bases.

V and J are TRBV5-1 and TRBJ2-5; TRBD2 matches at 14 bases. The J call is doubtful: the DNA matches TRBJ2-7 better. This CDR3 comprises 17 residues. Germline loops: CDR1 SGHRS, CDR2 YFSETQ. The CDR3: CASSLGLAGGFSYEQYF. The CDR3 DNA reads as TGCGCCAGCAGCCTCGGACTAGCGGGGGGTTTCTCCTACGAGCAGTACTTC.

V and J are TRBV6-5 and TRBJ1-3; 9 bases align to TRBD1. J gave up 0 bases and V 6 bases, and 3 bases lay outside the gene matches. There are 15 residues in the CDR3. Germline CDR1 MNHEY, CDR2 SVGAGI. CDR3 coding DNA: TGTGCCAGCAGACGGGACAGGGCCTCTGGAAACACCATATATTTT. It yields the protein CASRRDRASGNTIYF.

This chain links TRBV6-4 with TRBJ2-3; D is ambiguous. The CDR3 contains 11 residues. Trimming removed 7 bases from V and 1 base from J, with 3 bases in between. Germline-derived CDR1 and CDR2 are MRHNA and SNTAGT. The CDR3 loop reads CASIGTDTQYF. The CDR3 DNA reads TGTGCCAGCATTGGCACAGATACGCAGTATTTT.

DNA for the CDR3: TGTGCCAGCAGTCTGGGCACCTCAAATTCACCCCTCCACTTT. As protein: CASSLGTSNSPLHF. The chain combines TRBV2 with TRBJ1-6; no definite D call. The CDR3 has 14 amino acids. Germline CDR1 is SNHLY and CDR2 is FYNNEI. Trimming pared 5 bases from V and 7 bases from J, leaving 12 bases between.

CDR3 sequence: CASRDLGGEQYF. CDR3 bases: TGTGCCAGCCGGGATCTGGGAGGCGAGCAGTACTTC. The chain is built from TRBV11-3 and TRBJ2-7, with a tentative D call TRBD2 (6 bases). The V and J ends lost 8 bases and 6 bases respectively, with 14 bases between them. CDR1 and CDR2 from the germline V gene are SGHNT and YENEEA. CDR3 length equals 12 residues.

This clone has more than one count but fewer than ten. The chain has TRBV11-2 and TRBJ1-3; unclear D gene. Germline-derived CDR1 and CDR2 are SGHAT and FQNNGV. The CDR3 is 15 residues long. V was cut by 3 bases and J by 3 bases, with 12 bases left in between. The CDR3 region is CASSFRRLIGNTIYF. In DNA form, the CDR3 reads TGTGCCAGCAGCTTTCGGAGACTGATTGGAAACACCATATATTTT.

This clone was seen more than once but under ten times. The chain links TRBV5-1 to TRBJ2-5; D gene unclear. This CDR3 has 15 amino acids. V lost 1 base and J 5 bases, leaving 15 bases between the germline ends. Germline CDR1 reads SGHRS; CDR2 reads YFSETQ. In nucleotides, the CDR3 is TGCGCCAGCAGCTTGAATGGGCACGCAGCGGAGACCCAGTACTTC. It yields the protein CASSLNGHAAETQYF.

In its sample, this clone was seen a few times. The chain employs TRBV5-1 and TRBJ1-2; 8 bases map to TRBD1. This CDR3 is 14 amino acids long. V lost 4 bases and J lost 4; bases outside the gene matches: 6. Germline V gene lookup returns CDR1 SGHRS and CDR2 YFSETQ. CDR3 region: CASSTGQGSYGYTF. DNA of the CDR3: TGCGCCAGCAGCACCGGACAGGGTAGCTATGGCTACACCTTC. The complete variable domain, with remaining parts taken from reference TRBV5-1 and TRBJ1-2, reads KAGVTQTPRYLIKTRGQQVTLSCSPISGHRSVSWYQQTPGQGLQFLFEYFSETQRNKGNFPGRFSGRQFSNSRSEMNVSTLELGDSALYLCASSTGQGSYGYTFGSGTRLTVV.

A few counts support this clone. The CDR3 sequence is CASSLEQGRNSPLHF. CDR3 DNA: TGCGCCAGCAGCTTGGAACAGGGTCGGAATTCACCCCTCCACTTT. The rearrangement joins TRBV5-1 to TRBJ1-6; D may be TRBD1 (6 bases). The CDR3 extends over 15 amino acids. Deletions cut 0 bases from V and 7 bases from J, with 11 bases between. Germline V gene sequence: CDR1 SGHRS, CDR2 YFSETQ.

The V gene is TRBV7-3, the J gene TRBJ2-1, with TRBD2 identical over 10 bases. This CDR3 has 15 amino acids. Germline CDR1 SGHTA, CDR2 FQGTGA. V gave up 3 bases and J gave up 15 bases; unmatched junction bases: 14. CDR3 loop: CASSLSSGSGPAWFF. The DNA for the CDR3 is TGTGCCAGCAGCTTGTCTAGCGGGAGTGGTCCTGCCTGGTTCTTC.

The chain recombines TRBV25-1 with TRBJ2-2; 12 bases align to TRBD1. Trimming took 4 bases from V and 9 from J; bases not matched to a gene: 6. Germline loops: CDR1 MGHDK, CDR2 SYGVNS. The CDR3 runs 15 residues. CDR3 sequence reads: CASSGGGTGGRELFF. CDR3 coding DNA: TGTGCCAGCAGTGGAGGAGGGACAGGGGGCCGGGAGCTGTTTTTT.

The CDR3 is CASSSRQGSSGNTIYF. CDR3 sequence (DNA): TGTGCCAGCAGCTCTCGACAGGGCAGCTCTGGAAACACCATATATTTT. The chain links TRBV7-2 to TRBJ1-3; TRBD1 aligns across 7 bases. V shed 4 bases and J 0 bases; nucleotides not matched to a gene: 6. CDR3 length equals 16 residues. The germline V gene encodes CDR1 SGHTA and CDR2 FQGNSA.

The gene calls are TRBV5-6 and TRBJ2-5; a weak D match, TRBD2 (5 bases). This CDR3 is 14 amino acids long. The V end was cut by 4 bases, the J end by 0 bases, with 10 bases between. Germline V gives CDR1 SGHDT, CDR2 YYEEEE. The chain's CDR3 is CASSRRGYQETQYF. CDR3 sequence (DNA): TGTGCCAGCAGCCGGAGAGGGTACCAAGAGACCCAGTACTTC.